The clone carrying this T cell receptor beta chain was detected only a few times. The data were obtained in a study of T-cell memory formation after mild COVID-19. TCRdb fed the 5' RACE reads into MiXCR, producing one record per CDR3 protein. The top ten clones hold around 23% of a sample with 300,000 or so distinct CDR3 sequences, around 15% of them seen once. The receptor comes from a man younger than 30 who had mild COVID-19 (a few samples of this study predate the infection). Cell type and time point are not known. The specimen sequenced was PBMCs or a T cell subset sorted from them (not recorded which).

The CDR3 DNA is TGTGCCAGCAGCTTAGGGACAGGGTCGAAGACCCAGTACTTC. As protein: CASSLGTGSKTQYF. The chain employs TRBV7-2 and TRBJ2-5; 8 bases align to TRBD1. This CDR3 spans 14 amino acids. The germline CDR1 and CDR2 sequences are SGHTA and FQGNSA. Trimming removed 1 base from V and 6 bases from J; junction bases left unmatched: 4.